This T cell receptor beta chain was recovered during a study of Ad26.COV2.S vaccination and SARS-CoV-2 variants. General observations from the study: Breadth and depth estimates from TCRs may understate total T cell responses. With respect to non-spike TCR breadth, vaccine and placebo recipients were similar. Vaccinees displayed broader spike-specific TCR repertoires than placebo recipients.

CDR3 length equals 19 residues. CDR1 SGHRS and CDR2 YFSETQ come from the germline V gene. Trimming removed 0 bases from V and 4 bases from J; junction bases left unmatched: 15. Stated treatment: roughly 20 received Ad26.COV2.S at low or high dose, single or two shots; 5 received placebo; per-sample allocation not given. Material that was analyzed had been drawn on day 63 after the first vaccine or placebo injection. Spike of the Wuhan-strain SARS-CoV-2 was expressed by an Ad26 vector, which formed the vaccine. Assay: immunoSEQ multiplex PCR; the TCRdb copy retains only in-frame clones and omits some. The table records 400,000 to 450,000 clones, around 92% of them present only once. On this clone: Its antigen is unknown.

The clonotype was recovered from a person between 18 and 59 years old who received the Ad26.COV2.S COVID-19 vaccine or a placebo. V gene TRBV5-1 combines with J gene TRBJ2-3; 9 positions agree with TRBD1. Sample: peripheral blood, taken in a trial of Ad26.COV2.S vaccine versus placebo. CDR3 residues: CASSLGTGGEGFRSDTQYF. The CDR3 DNA reads TGCGCCAGCAGCTTGGGAACAGGGGGCGAAGGATTTCGTTCAGATACGCAGTATTTT. Supplemented by reference TRBV5-1 and TRBJ2-3, the full variable domain reads KAGVTQTPRYLIKTRGQQVTLSCSPISGHRSVSWYQQTPGQGLQFLFEYFSETQRNKGNFPGRFSGRQFSNSRSEMNVSTLELGDSALYLCASSLGTGGEGFRSDTQYFGPGTRLTVL.